The 25 T cell receptor beta chains presented below share a single source sample, sequenced in a study of memory CD4+ T cells and cytomegalovirus serostatus (dated by TCRdb to 2018 to 2020). The library was generated by the immunoSEQ multiplex PCR assay. TCRdb stores this immuneACCESS table with in-frame sequences only. Part of the clones is absent; in the studies checked, under half of the shortfall reflects unresolved V genes, and no reason is known for the rest. In this sample the table shows about 59,000 clones, about 81% of which occur a single time. 1% to 1.2% of the sample goes to the ten largest clones. Single viable CD3+CD4+CD8-CD45RO+ cells were sorted as memory CD4+ T cells on a FACSAria II. The sequenced sample consisted of memory CD4+ T cells from blood. The origin of the receptors is an adult in good health and CMV-seronegative.

This chain joins TRBV18 and TRBJ1-1; possible D gene TRBD1, 5 bases. CDR1 and CDR2 (germline): KGHSH, LQKENI. CDR3 size: 14 residues. Trimming left V 3 bases short and J 0 bases short, with 8 bases between. CDR3 residues: CASSPGAVNTEAFF. For the CDR3, the DNA is TGTGCCAGCTCACCTGGGGCAGTGAACACTGAAGCTTTCTTT.

This chain connects TRBV5-5 to TRBJ1-2; a weak D match, TRBD1 (6 bases). Trimming stripped 1 base from V and 8 bases from J, with 15 bases between. Germline CDR1 and CDR2: SGHKS and YYEKEE (reference sequence). CDR3 size: 14 residues. The CDR3 here is CASSLRGGSPGYTF. In DNA, the CDR3 is TGTGCCAGCAGCTTGAGGGGGGGGAGCCCGGGCTACACCTTC.

The table lists this clone with a count of one. This rearrangement joins TRBV6-5 to TRBJ2-5, with no clear D. The DNA end lines up better with TRBJ2-7; the J call may be wrong. Germline V gene data show CDR1 as MNHEY and CDR2 as SVGAGI. The CDR3 sequence is 13 residues long. The CDR3 sequence is CASSYSHAYEQYF. The CDR3 bases are TGTGCCAGCAGTTACTCGCACGCCTACGAGCAGTACTTC.

The chain joins TRBV5-4 to TRBJ2-5; D might be TRBD1 (6 bases). In germline, CDR1 is SGHNT, CDR2 YYREEE (reference sequence). Deletions cut 2 bases from V and 3 bases from J, with 14 bases between. The CDR3 loop spans 15 amino acids. Written as DNA, the CDR3 is TGTGCCAGCAGCTTATCAACAGGGATTGAAGAGACCCAGTACTTC. Protein: CASSLSTGIEETQYF.

This clone occurred once. J is TRBJ2-5 and V is TRBV11-2; no clear D gene. The CDR3 contains 14 residues. The V gene lost 5 bases and the J gene lost 3 bases, with 13 bases spanning the gap. Germline assignment: CDR1 SGHAT and CDR2 FQNNGV. CDR3 sequence: CASSPSEVEETQYF. The DNA of the CDR3 is TGTGCCAGCAGCCCCTCAGAAGTCGAAGAGACCCAGTACTTC. The full variable domain, its missing parts supplied by reference TRBV11-2 and TRBJ2-5, is EAGVAQSPRYKIIEKRQSVAFWCNPISGHATLYWYQQILGQGPKLLIQFQNNGVVDDSQLPKDRFSAERLKGVDSTLKIQPAKLEDSAVYLCASSPSEVEETQYFGPGTRLLVL.

V gene TRBV27 combines with J gene TRBJ2-1; perhaps TRBD2 as D (6 bases). The CDR3 covers 16 residues. V lost 5 bases and J lost 3, with 17 bases in between. From germline, CDR1 is MNHEY and CDR2 SMNVEV (reference sequence). The CDR3, as DNA: TGTGCCAGCAGTCCTTCTAGCGCCCGATACTACAATGAGCAGTTCTTC. It yields the protein CASSPSSARYYNEQFF.

In DNA form, the CDR3 reads TGCGCCAGCAGCTTGACCCTAGCGGGAAACATTCAGTACTTC. This encodes CASSLTLAGNIQYF. This chain joins TRBV5-1 and TRBJ2-4; 8 bases line up with TRBD2. This CDR3 has 14 residues. CDR1 is SGHRS, CDR2 YFSETQ, per germline. With 1 base clipped from V and 6 bases from J, the junction kept 3 bases outside the gene matches.

In this sample, this clone turned up a few times. The rearrangement links TRBV9 to TRBJ2-7; 9 positions agree with TRBD1. Germline CDR1 reads SGDLS; CDR2 reads YYNGEE. The length of the CDR3 is 14 residues. The trim removed 4 bases at V and 7 bases at J, leaving 9 bases unmatched. The CDR3 spells CASSLGDRATEQYF. CDR3 DNA: TGTGCCAGCAGCTTAGGGGACAGGGCCACGGAGCAGTACTTC. The full variable domain, completed using reference TRBV9 and TRBJ2-7, is DSGVTQTPKHLITATGQRVTLRCSPRSGDLSVYWYQQSLDQGLQFLIQYYNGEERAKGNILERFSAQQFPDLHSELNLSSLELGDSALYFCASSLGDRATEQYFGPGTRLTVT.

J is TRBJ2-1 and V is TRBV4-3; TRBD2 matches 8 bases. J was trimmed by 3 bases and V by 0 bases; bases with no gene match: 1. The CDR3 is 15 residues long. Germline loops: CDR1 LGHNA, CDR2 YSLEER. CDR3 amino acids: CASSQESGGYNEQFF. CDR3 in DNA: TGCGCCAGCAGCCAAGAAAGCGGGGGCTACAATGAGCAGTTCTTC.

The CDR3 loop is CASKTPSGDGNKAFF. In DNA, the CDR3 is TGTGCCAGCAAAACTCCTTCTGGCGACGGTAACAAAGCTTTCTTT. This chain connects TRBV19 to TRBJ1-1; the D is unclear. Trimming stripped 9 bases from V and 9 bases from J, with 26 bases between. The CDR3 has 15 amino acids. CDR1 and CDR2 from the germline V gene are LNHDA and SQIVND (reference sequence). The full variable domain, completed using reference TRBV19 and TRBJ1-1, is DGGITQSPKYLFRKEGQNVTLSCEQNLNHDAMYWYRQDPGQGLRLIYYSQIVNDFQKGDIAEGYSVSREKKESFPLTVTSAQKNPTAFYLCASKTPSGDGNKAFFGQGTRLTVV.

The chain employs TRBV7-2 and TRBJ2-1; TRBD2 matches 9 bases. The CDR3 extends over 15 amino acids. The germline CDR1 and CDR2 sequences are SGHTA and FQGNSA. With 1 base clipped from V and 5 bases from J, the junction kept 3 bases outside the gene matches. CDR3 region: CASSLVAGGDNEQFF. DNA for the CDR3: TGTGCCAGCAGCTTAGTCGCGGGGGGGGACAATGAGCAGTTCTTC.

The genes are TRBV2 and TRBJ2-1; TRBD2 matches 9 bases. Germline trimming cut 3 bases from V and 7 bases from J; bases unmatched to any gene: 4. Germline V CDR1 and CDR2: SNHLY, FYNNEI. The CDR3 extends over 14 amino acids. The CDR3, as DNA: TGTGCCAGCAGTGATTCGCTAGCGGGAAATGAGCAGTTCTTC. Amino acid sequence: CASSDSLAGNEQFF.

The chain has TRBV2 and TRBJ1-2; tentative D call: TRBD1 (5 bases). V gave up 6 bases and J gave up 3 bases, with 11 bases separating them. The germline V gene has CDR1 SNHLY and CDR2 FYNNEI. The CDR3 is 13 amino acids. CDR3 residues: CASRLGTDYGYTF. The CDR3 DNA reads as TGTGCCAGCAGACTCGGGACTGACTATGGCTACACCTTC.

V usage is TRBV30 and J usage is TRBJ1-2; 8 bases line up with TRBD1. This CDR3 region has 14 residues. Germline trimming cut 5 bases from V and 4 bases from J; bases unmatched to any gene: 9. Germline V gene data show CDR1 as GTSNPN and CDR2 as SVGIG (reference sequence). CDR3 amino acids: CAWDGTGYAYGYTF. CDR3 coding DNA: TGTGCCTGGGACGGGACAGGATATGCCTATGGCTACACCTTC. Combining the CDR3 with reference TRBV30 and TRBJ1-2 gives the whole variable domain SQTIHQWPATLVQPVGSPLSLECTVEGTSNPNLYWYRQAAGRGLQLLFYSVGIGQISSEVPQNLSASRPQDRQFILSSKKLLLSDSGFYLCAWDGTGYAYGYTFGSGTRLTVV.

The V and J genes are TRBV6-5 and TRBJ2-3, with 8 bases fitting TRBD2. The ends lost 4 bases at V and 5 bases at J; junction bases unmatched: 11. This CDR3 is 16 amino acids long. Germline CDR1 reads MNHEY; CDR2 reads SVGAGI. This CDR3 is CASSSSLRAGVDTQYF. CDR3 sequence (DNA): TGTGCCAGCAGTTCCTCCCTCCGAGCGGGAGTAGATACGCAGTATTTT.

V gene TRBV2 combines with J gene TRBJ1-5, with 11 nucleotides matching TRBD1. Germline V gene data show CDR1 as SNHLY and CDR2 as FYNNEI. V lost 4 bases, J lost 7 bases, and 12 bases stayed unmatched. This CDR3 contains 17 residues. The CDR3 DNA reads TGTGCCAGCAGTGTTAGCCGGGACAGGGGGTGGAGGCAGCCCCAGCATTTT. Its translation is CASSVSRDRGWRQPQHF.

The chain is built from TRBV5-1 and TRBJ2-1; TRBD1 matches 7 bases. The V segment lost 4 bases and the J segment 3 bases; nucleotides outside the gene matches: 7. From germline, CDR1 is SGHRS and CDR2 YFSETQ. The CDR3 totals 15 residues. In nucleotides, the CDR3 is TGCGCCAGCAGCGCGTCCGGGACAGACTACAATGAGCAGTTCTTC. Amino acid sequence: CASSASGTDYNEQFF.

This clone was recorded only once. This chain connects TRBV28 to TRBJ1-5; D is possibly TRBD1 (5 bases). Germline CDR1 is MDHEN and CDR2 is SYDVKM. V dropped 6 bases and J dropped 3 bases, with 18 bases sitting between them. The CDR3 consists of 16 residues. CDR3 protein: CASSPSGRDSNQPQHF. The CDR3 nucleotides are TGTGCCAGCAGCCCATCGGGCAGGGACTCCAATCAGCCCCAGCATTTT.

A few counts support this clone. The V call is TRBV7-9, the J call TRBJ1-1, with D unclear. CDR1 and CDR2 (germline): SEHNR, FQNEAQ (reference sequence). Trimming removed 2 bases at V and 9 bases at J, with 13 bases between. CDR3 length equals 13 residues. This chain's CDR3 is CASSLSFTGQAFF. In DNA form, the CDR3 reads TGTGCCAGCAGCTTATCGTTTACTGGGCAAGCTTTCTTT.

The chain recombines TRBV7-9 with TRBJ2-1, with D tentatively TRBD1 (5 bases). This CDR3 comprises 15 residues. V lost 5 bases, J lost 6 bases, and 17 bases lay in between. Germline V gene sequence: CDR1 SEHNR, CDR2 FQNEAQ (reference sequence). DNA of the CDR3: TGTGCCAGCAGCCCCGCGGCAGGGTTGGTCAATGAGCAGTTCTTC. As protein: CASSPAAGLVNEQFF.

The chain joins TRBV5-6 to TRBJ1-1; D not certain. The ends were cut back, 2 bases at V and 0 bases at J, with 5 bases in the middle. Germline CDR1 SGHDT, CDR2 YYEEEE. CDR3 length: 13 residues. The CDR3 sequence: CASSLSVNTEAFF. The CDR3 DNA sequence: TGTGCCAGCAGCTTAAGCGTGAACACTGAAGCTTTCTTT. Full variable domain (missing parts from reference TRBV5-6 and TRBJ1-1): DAGVTQSPTHLIKTRGQQVTLRCSPKSGHDTVSWYQQALGQGPQFIFQYYEEEERQRGNFPDRFSGHQFPNYSSELNVNALLLGDSALYLCASSLSVNTEAFFGQGTRLTVV.

The V and J genes are TRBV11-2 and TRBJ2-7; D possibly corresponds to TRBD1 (5 bases). Deletions cut 5 bases from V and 0 bases from J, with 8 bases between. CDR1 and CDR2 from the germline V gene are SGHAT and FQNNGV. The CDR3 length is 13 residues. The CDR3 loop reads CASSMTASYEQYF. Here the CDR3 DNA reads TGTGCCAGCAGCATGACAGCCTCCTACGAGCAGTACTTC.

The genes are TRBV11-2 and TRBJ2-7; TRBD1 aligns across 7 bases. Germline CDR1 is SGHAT and CDR2 is FQNNGV. V lost 5 bases to trimming and J lost 0 bases; unmatched junction nucleotides: 13. CDR3 length: 17 amino acids. In nucleotides, the CDR3 is TGTGCCAGCAGCCCACCTCGGGACAGTTTTTTCTCCTACGAGCAGTACTTC. Translating it yields CASSPPRDSFFSYEQYF.

The gene calls are TRBV2 and TRBJ1-5; no clear D. This CDR3 spans 15 amino acids. Germline CDR1 and CDR2: SNHLY and FYNNEI. The ends were cut back, 6 bases at V and 3 bases at J, with 15 bases in the middle. In DNA form, the CDR3 reads TGTGCCAGCAGCGCCAACGGGTTCCCCAATCAGCCCCAGCATTTT. Its translation is CASSANGFPNQPQHF.

The chain is built from TRBV11-3 and TRBJ1-1, with no clear D. The germline CDR1 and CDR2 sequences are SGHNT and YENEEA. The CDR3 has 15 amino acids. V was clipped by 0 bases and J by 0 bases, with 8 bases between them. CDR3 amino acids: CASSLDTVMNTEAFF. The CDR3 DNA is TGTGCCAGCAGCTTAGATACAGTGATGAACACTGAAGCTTTCTTT.